This T cell receptor (beta chain) was identified in a study of blood T cell repertoires in COVID-19. Only in-frame clones appear in the TCRdb table, and some are missing; sequencing was by immunoSEQ multiplex PCR. The sample contains a few hundred thousand clones, about 83% of which appear only once. Germline lookup yields CDR1 MGHRA and CDR2 YSYEKL. There are 13 residues in the CDR3. V dropped 7 bases and J dropped 8; count of bases not matched to a gene: 5. Cohorts were based on clinical histories the participants reported. This clone was counted once. The sequence was obtained from a woman between 40 and 50 years old who had recovered from COVID-19. Sequencing was carried out using PBMCs or T cells enriched from blood (not recorded which). This chain connects TRBV4-1 to TRBJ1-6, with 7 bases fitting TRBD1. The chain's CDR3 is CASKPRGDSPLHF. The CDR3 bases are TGCGCCAGCAAGCCCAGGGGGGATTCACCCCTCCACTTT.